The 18 T cell receptor beta chains listed next were all sequenced from one sample in a study of cytomegalovirus exposure and HLA in healthy donors. The PCR ran on 60 Vbeta and 13 Jbeta primers. Data came from immunoSEQ multiplex PCR; TCRdb stores just in-frame clones and leaves some out. The sample has 90,000 to 150,000 clones, around three quarters seen once. Material: PBMCs. These receptors all stem from a female donor in good health and CMV-seronegative.

The V call is TRBV2, the J call TRBJ2-7; TRBD1 might be the D (6 bases). V shed 8 bases and J shed 3 bases, with 14 bases lying between them. This CDR3 has 13 residues. Per the germline V gene, CDR1 is SNHLY and CDR2 is FYNNEI. The CDR3 nucleotides are TGTGCCAGCCTAAGACAGGCGTTCTACGAGCAGTACTTC. It codes for CASLRQAFYEQYF.

The rearrangement uses TRBV15 and TRBJ2-3, with 9 bases fitting TRBD1. The V segment lost 0 bases and the J segment 3 bases; nucleotides outside the gene matches: 7. The germline gives CDR1 LNHNV, CDR2 YYDKDF (reference sequence). This CDR3 is 17 amino acids long. The CDR3 protein is CATSRDPPDRGTDTQYF. The CDR3 DNA sequence: TGTGCCACCAGCAGAGATCCCCCGGACAGGGGTACAGATACGCAGTATTTT.

The J gene is TRBJ2-1, the V gene TRBV7-2, with D uncertain. V was trimmed by 1 base and J by 5 bases, leaving 6 bases between them. The germline V gene has CDR1 SGHTA and CDR2 FQGNSA. This CDR3 contains 13 residues. The CDR3 bases are TGTGCCAGCAGCTTAGAGCTGGACAATGAGCAGTTCTTC. Residues: CASSLELDNEQFF.

The gene calls are TRBV5-1 and TRBJ2-3, with TRBD1 matching over 7 bases. The CDR3 has 17 residues. Losses at the gene ends were 0 bases for V and 3 bases for J; bases not matched to a gene: 10. Germline assignment: CDR1 SGHRS and CDR2 YFSETQ. DNA for the CDR3: TGCGCCAGCAGCTTGGGGGTGTCGGGACAGCGGACAGATACGCAGTATTTT. As protein: CASSLGVSGQRTDTQYF.

The CDR3 sequence is CASSDWGLDEQYF. The CDR3 DNA reads as TGTGCCAGCAGTGATTGGGGGCTAGACGAGCAGTACTTC. The V and J genes are TRBV25-1 and TRBJ2-7; tentative D call: TRBD1 (6 bases). The CDR3 extends over 13 amino acids. Looked up from germline, CDR1 is MGHDK and CDR2 is SYGVNS. V lost 3 bases and J lost 5, with 11 bases in between.

This chain joins TRBV4-2 and TRBJ2-5; 7 bases map to TRBD1. The DNA matches TRBJ2-7 better at its end, which makes the J call doubtful. Looked up from germline, CDR1 is LGHNA and CDR2 is YNFKEQ. CDR3 length: 15 residues. CDR3 DNA sequence: TGTGCCAGCAGCCAAGAACAGGGGATCGACCACGAGCAGTACTTC. Its protein is CASSQEQGIDHEQYF.

The chain employs TRBV14 and TRBJ1-6; D is unclear. Trimming stripped 0 bases from V and 7 bases from J, with 13 bases between. The length of the CDR3 is 16 residues. Germline-derived CDR1 and CDR2 are SGHDN and FVKESK. CDR3 sequence: CASSQDYGVENSPLHF. CDR3 bases: TGTGCCAGCAGCCAAGATTACGGAGTGGAAAATTCACCCCTCCACTTT.

This chain joins TRBV11-2 and TRBJ2-7; 7 bases line up with TRBD2. Per germline, CDR1 SGHAT and CDR2 FQNNGV. After removal of 8 bases from V and 2 bases from J, the junction contained 9 bases not matched to a gene. This CDR3 contains 14 residues. The CDR3 loop is CASDGGTETYEQYF. The CDR3 coding sequence is TGTGCCAGCGACGGGGGGACGGAGACCTACGAGCAGTACTTC.

The chain uses TRBV27 and TRBJ2-7; 7 bases map to TRBD2. Germline trimming cut 8 bases from V and 2 bases from J; bases unmatched to any gene: 12. Germline V gives CDR1 MNHEY, CDR2 SMNVEV (reference sequence). The CDR3 covers 15 residues. In nucleotides, the CDR3 is TGTGCCAGCGGCCGGGACCCCGGACTAGCCTACGAGCAGTACTTC. It specifies CASGRDPGLAYEQYF.

This chain connects TRBV5-1 to TRBJ1-3, with D tentatively TRBD1 (6 bases). V lost 1 base and J 2 bases, leaving 7 bases between the germline ends. Per germline, CDR1 SGHRS and CDR2 YFSETQ. The CDR3 runs to 14 residues. The CDR3 here is CASSLTGTGNTIYF. The CDR3 bases are TGCGCCAGCAGCTTGACAGGGACTGGAAACACCATATATTTT.

The rearrangement joins TRBV15 to TRBJ2-5; D unclear. V was shortened by 5 bases and J by 7 bases, with 11 bases between the two germline ends. The CDR3 is 12 amino acids. Germline CDR1 LNHNV, CDR2 YYDKDF (reference sequence). CDR3 protein: CATSPDTGTQYF. The CDR3 DNA reads TGTGCCACCAGCCCTGACACTGGGACCCAGTACTTC.

This clone was recorded only once. This sequence joins TRBV7-9 and TRBJ2-6, with D tentatively TRBD2 (6 bases). Germline V gives CDR1 SEHNR, CDR2 FQNEAQ (reference sequence). V was cut by 5 bases and J by 2 bases, with 10 bases left in between. The CDR3 runs 15 residues. The DNA for the CDR3 is TGTGCCAGCAGCCCGCCGGGGGCTGGGGCCAACGTCCTGACTTTC. This gives the protein CASSPPGAGANVLTF.

The chain employs TRBV30 and TRBJ1-6, with a weak D call TRBD1 (5 bases). V dropped 4 bases and J dropped 7 bases, with 14 bases sitting between them. In germline, CDR1 is GTSNPN, CDR2 SVGIG (reference sequence). This CDR3 is built from 14 residues. In DNA form, the CDR3 reads TGTGCCTGGACCCAGTCAGGGTCCAATTCACCCCTCCACTTT. Amino acids: CAWTQSGSNSPLHF.

The rearrangement joins TRBV6-1 to TRBJ1-4; TRBD1 matches at 10 bases. This CDR3 spans 15 amino acids. With V trimmed by 4 bases and J by 6 bases, 5 bases remained unmatched. Germline values: CDR1 MNHNS, CDR2 SASEGT. For the CDR3, the DNA is TGTGCCAGCAGTGGGGCCGGGACAGGGGATGAAAAACTGTTTTTT. Translated, it gives CASSGAGTGDEKLFF.

The chain joins TRBV9 to TRBJ2-7; tentatively, D is TRBD2 (6 bases). Germline assignment: CDR1 SGDLS and CDR2 YYNGEE. The CDR3 is made up of 16 amino acids. V lost 3 bases and J lost 4, with 20 bases in between. CDR3 sequence reads: CASSAEGAGTEYEQYF. In DNA form, the CDR3 reads TGTGCCAGCAGCGCAGAAGGAGCCGGGACTGAATACGAGCAGTACTTC.

This clone was counted a few times. The V and J genes are TRBV4-3 and TRBJ1-2; D might be TRBD1 (5 bases). Germline V gives CDR1 LGHNA, CDR2 YSLEER. The CDR3 has 16 residues. The V and J ends lost 2 bases and 4 bases respectively, with 17 bases between them. In DNA, the CDR3 is TGCGCCAGCAGCCAAACCACAGGACCAGCCTCCTATGGCTACACCTTC. Its protein is CASSQTTGPASYGYTF.

The V gene is TRBV9, the J gene TRBJ2-6, with TRBD1 matching over 8 bases. CDR1 is SGDLS and CDR2 is YYNGEE in the germline V gene. V shed 3 bases, J shed 2 bases, and the junction held 4 bases outside the gene matches. The CDR3 totals 16 residues. The CDR3 is CASSAPGGAGANVLTF. The CDR3, as DNA: TGTGCCAGCAGCGCCCCAGGGGGCGCTGGGGCCAACGTCCTGACTTTC.

This clone was found a few times. J is TRBJ1-1 and V is TRBV4-2, with D unclear. CDR1 is LGHNA and CDR2 is YNFKEQ in the germline V gene. Between the trimmed V and J ends, which lost 5 bases and 8 bases, there was a span of 15 bases. The CDR3 covers 13 residues. This chain's CDR3 is CASSSTVGDEAFF. CDR3 sequence (DNA): TGTGCCAGCAGCTCGACTGTCGGAGACGAAGCTTTCTTT.